This TCR beta chain was identified during a study of blood T cell repertoires in COVID-19. Looking at the study overall: Donors in the United States, Italy and Spain gave samples during acute or convalescent COVID-19. From T cells, B-cell-depleted T cells, or PBMCs came the material, which was cDNA or gDNA.

Clinical history as reported by participants underpinned cohort assignment. A case of COVID-19 had been met by exposed participants within 2 weeks before study entry. The data were produced by immunoSEQ multiplex PCR, yet TCRdb's version contains in-frame clones alone and is incomplete. The repertoire has some 240,000 clones, approximately 88% of them found once; the top ten carry around 3.2%. The sequenced sample consisted of PBMCs or T cells enriched from blood (not recorded which). The receptor's source is a woman aged 40 to 50 who had been exposed to COVID-19.

CDR3 nucleotides: TGTGCCTGGAGTGTGGACAGAACTAATGAAAAACTGTTTTTT. This codes for CAWSVDRTNEKLFF. V usage is TRBV30 and J usage is TRBJ1-4, with a possible D match to TRBD1 (6 bases). V lost 0 bases and J 1 base, leaving 6 bases between the germline ends. Germline V lookup: CDR1 GTSNPN, CDR2 SVGIG (reference sequence). The CDR3 consists of 14 residues.